This TCR beta chain was captured by sequencing in a study of cytotoxic CD8 clonotypes in ibrutinib-treated CLL. This clone was found a few times. Antigen unknown. Whole-study findings and limits: Progressing and sustained-remission patients had different sampling times. Circulating CD8+ T-cell counts were tracked by baseline clonality, which exceeded that of age-matched healthy donors.

Genomic DNA in an amount of 2 to 2.5 micrograms was extracted from cryopreserved PBMCs and used for the preparation of TCR beta libraries. This table comes from immunoSEQ multiplex PCR, and its TCRdb copy is limited to in-frame clones, with some not included. The repertoire holds tens of thousands of clones, with approximately 51% as singletons. This CDR3 contains 14 residues. V lost 4 bases, J lost 4 bases, and 12 bases lay in between. Germline CDR1 is LNHDA and CDR2 is SQIVND (reference sequence). The rearrangement links TRBV19 to TRBJ2-3, with D maybe TRBD2 (5 bases). The clonotype was recovered from a human donor with chronic lymphocytic leukemia. Sequenced here: PBMCs, sampled before ibrutinib treatment. The CDR3 DNA reads as TGTGCCAGTAGTAAATCCGGGATTCCAGATACGCAGTATTTT. Translating it yields CASSKSGIPDTQYF.